This T cell receptor beta chain was found in a study of beta chain features in type 1 diabetes. The wider study: Sorted cells examined across all samples numbered some 98 million.

As every portion of the isolated RNA was reverse transcribed, the sequencing read expressed TCRB transcripts. Sequenced by immunoSEQ multiplex PCR; TCRdb stores in-frame clones only, minus some. The table shows some 130,000 clones, with 7% to 10% occurring only once. Points on this clone: Its antigen is currently unknown.

CDR1 and CDR2 (germline): LNHNV, YYDKDF (reference sequence). With 4 bases clipped from V and 4 bases from J, the junction kept 4 bases outside the gene matches. The CDR3 loop spans 15 amino acids. Study-wide results and caveats: When Type 1 diabetes patients were examined, their TCRB CDR3s proved moderately but significantly shorter in all four CD4+ subsets. Sequencing used cDNA, and cells with high TCR expression could therefore be over-represented. There were fewer insertions and more deletions at the VDJ junctions of type 1 diabetes patients.

One heparinised draw of blood, averaging around 120 mL, came from each donor. The source material was central memory CD4+ T cells from blood. The sequence was collected from a man aged 25-45 years with type 1 diabetes. The chain couples TRBV15 to TRBJ1-1; the match to TRBD1 covers 12 bases. The CDR3 region is CATSMGQGARTEAFF. The CDR3 DNA is TGTGCCACCAGCATGGGACAGGGGGCGCGCACTGAAGCTTTCTTT.